Listed below are T cell receptor beta chains from one sample, sequenced in a study of a mutant IDH1 vaccine in newly diagnosed glioma. The protocol was immunoSEQ multiplex PCR, while the TCRdb copy is restricted to in-frame clones and leaves out a portion. The table includes around 92,000 clones, approximately 90% detected once. The sample was PBMCs, taken from a glioma patient treated with radiotherapy, temozolomide or both. The receptor source for this set is a woman aged 45-65 years with glioma. CDR3s include the opening cysteine and the closing phenylalanine or tryptophan. D genes are given only for firm matches.

v_call	cdr3_length	j_call	d_call	cdr3_nt	cdr3_aa
TRBV7-8	15	TRBJ1-5	NA	TGTGCCAGCAGCCGATCGGACAGCCTCAATCAGCCCCAGCATTTT	CASSRSDSLNQPQHF
TRBV7-9	13	TRBJ2-7	NA	TGTGCCAGCAGACCCGGGACTTGGGGCGAGCAGTACTTC	CASRPGTWGEQYF
TRBV7-2	15	TRBJ1-5	NA	TGTGCCAGCAGCTTAGAACAGGGCGGCAAGCAGCCCCAGCATTTT	CASSLEQGGKQPQHF
TRBV28	17	TRBJ2-7	TRBD2	TGTGCCAGCAGTTCTGGGGGGCTAGCGGGAGCCCTCTACGAGCAGTACTTC	CASSSGGLAGALYEQYF
TRBV5-1	14	TRBJ2-7	NA	TGCGCCAGCGCCCTTCGGCAGGGGAACTACGAGCAGTACTTC	CASALRQGNYEQYF
TRBV2	15	TRBJ1-1	NA	TGTGCCAGCAGTGGGTCAGGCAGGGCGAACACTGAAGCTTTCTTT	CASSGSGRANTEAFF
TRBV4-1	13	TRBJ1-5	NA	TGCGCCAGCAGCCAAGATCAAAGTCAGCCCCAGCATTTT	CASSQDQSQPQHF
TRBV5-4	16	TRBJ2-3	NA	TGTGCCAGCAGCGAAAGACTAGATCCTAACAAAGATACGCAGTATTTT	CASSERLDPNKDTQYF
TRBV2	15	TRBJ2-7	NA	TGTGCCAGCAGTGAAAATTGGACCAGGGACTACGAGCAGTACTTC	CASSENWTRDYEQYF
TRBV10-3	13	TRBJ2-3	TRBD1	TGTGCCACAGGGCAGGGGGACACAGATACGCAGTATTTT	CATGQGDTDTQYF
TRBV11-1	16	TRBJ2-1	TRBD2	TGTGCCAGCAGCTCGACCAGCGGGAGGGCCGTGAATGAGCAGTTCTTC	CASSSTSGRAVNEQFF
TRBV9	16	TRBJ2-2	TRBD2	TGTGCCAGCAGCGTGTCGGGAGGGGTCGACACCGGGGAGCTGTTTTTT	CASSVSGGVDTGELFF
TRBV27	14	TRBJ1-5	TRBD1	TGTGCCAGCAATGGAGGGGGCAGTAATCAGCCCCAGCATTTT	CASNGGGSNQPQHF
TRBV6-5	15	TRBJ2-7	TRBD1	TGTGCCAGCAGTTACCACAGGGGATTTAATAACGAGCAGTACTTC	CASSYHRGFNNEQYF
TRBV11-2	12	TRBJ2-3	NA	TGTGCCAGCAGCCAAGACCTAAGGGCGCAGTATTTT	CASSQDLRAQYF
TRBV20-1	11	TRBJ1-2	NA	TGCAGTGCTAGACAGGGCTATGGCTACACCTTC	CSARQGYGYTF
TRBV7-2	14	TRBJ1-1	NA	TGTGCCAGCAGCTTACATGGGCTGAACACTGAAGCTTTCTTT	CASSLHGLNTEAFF
TRBV4-1	17	TRBJ2-1	NA	TGCGCCAGCAGCCAAGATCCGTACCGAAGCTCCTACAATGAGCAGTTCTTC	CASSQDPYRSSYNEQFF
TRBV18	15	TRBJ2-5	TRBD1	TGTGCCAGCTCACTCCCCGGGACAGGGAGTTACACCCAGTACTTC	CASSLPGTGSYTQYF